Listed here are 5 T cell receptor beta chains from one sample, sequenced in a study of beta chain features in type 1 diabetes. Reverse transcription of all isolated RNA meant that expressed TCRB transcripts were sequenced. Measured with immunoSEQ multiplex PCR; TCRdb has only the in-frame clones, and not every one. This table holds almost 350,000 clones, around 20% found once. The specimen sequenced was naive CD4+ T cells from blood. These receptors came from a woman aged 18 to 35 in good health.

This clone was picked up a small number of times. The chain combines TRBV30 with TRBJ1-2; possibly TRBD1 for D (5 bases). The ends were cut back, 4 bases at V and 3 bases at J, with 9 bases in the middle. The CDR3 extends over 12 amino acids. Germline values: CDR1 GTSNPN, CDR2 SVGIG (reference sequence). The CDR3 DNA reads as TGTGCCTGGACCTTGGGGCACTATGGCTACACCTTC. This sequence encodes CAWTLGHYGYTF. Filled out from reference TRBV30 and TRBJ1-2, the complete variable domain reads SQTIHQWPATLVQPVGSPLSLECTVEGTSNPNLYWYRQAAGRGLQLLFYSVGIGQISSEVPQNLSASRPQDRQFILSSKKLLLSDSGFYLCAWTLGHYGYTFGSGTRLTVV.

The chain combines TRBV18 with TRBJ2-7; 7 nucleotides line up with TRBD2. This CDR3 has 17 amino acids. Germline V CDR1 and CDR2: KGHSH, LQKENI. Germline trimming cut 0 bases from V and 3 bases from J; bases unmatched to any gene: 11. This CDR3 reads CASSPPGAGTVYYEQYF. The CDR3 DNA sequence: TGTGCCAGCTCACCACCCGGAGCGGGGACGGTGTACTACGAGCAGTACTTC.

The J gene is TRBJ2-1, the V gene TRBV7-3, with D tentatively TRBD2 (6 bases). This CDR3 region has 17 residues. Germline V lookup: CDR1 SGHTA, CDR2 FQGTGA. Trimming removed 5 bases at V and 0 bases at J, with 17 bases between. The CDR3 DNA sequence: TGTGCCAGCAGCCCCTATAGCGGCGAGAGCTCCTACAATGAGCAGTTCTTC. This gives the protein CASSPYSGESSYNEQFF.

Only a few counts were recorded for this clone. CDR3 protein: CASSLGQGLSQAFF. In DNA, the CDR3 is TGTGCCAGCTCACTCGGACAGGGTCTTTCCCAAGCTTTCTTT. This sequence joins TRBV18 and TRBJ1-1; TRBD1 matches 8 bases. The CDR3 has 14 residues. CDR1 KGHSH and CDR2 LQKENI come from the germline V gene. Losses at the gene ends were 4 bases for V and 9 bases for J; bases not matched to a gene: 10.

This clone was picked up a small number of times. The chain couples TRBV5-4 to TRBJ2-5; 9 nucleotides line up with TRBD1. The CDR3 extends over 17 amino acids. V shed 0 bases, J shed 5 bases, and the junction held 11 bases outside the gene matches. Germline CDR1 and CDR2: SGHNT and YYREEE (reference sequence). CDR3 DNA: TGTGCCAGCAGCTTGGAGTCCCGGGACAGGGATCGGGAGACCCAGTACTTC. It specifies CASSLESRDRDRETQYF.